The clone carrying this T cell receptor (beta chain) was detected many times. The target antigen is unknown. Original processing methods: CDR3 was compared across clinicopathological groups, and the resulting differences were used to build a distant-metastasis classifier for papillary thyroid cancer. TCRdb ran MiXCR on the PCR reads. Here the V and J calls rest on TCRdb's processing, not on the authors' analysis. In the table there are around 30,000 clones, under 25% of which are singletons. All patients reached thyroid surgery having received no treatment beforehand. This entry is derived from a study of metastatic and nonmetastatic thyroid tumors. About the study: Across blood and tumor or nodule tissue, repertoires from malignant and benign thyroid patients were compared with one another. Broader study findings: Relative to benign nodules, malignant thyroid tumors were reportedly characterized by significantly elevated TCR beta diversity in blood and tumor.

The TCR originated in a female donor with papillary thyroid cancer or a benign thyroid nodule (not recorded which). Some clones in this sample may be carry-over from other donors' samples. Sequenced input: blood.

This chain's CDR3 is CASSGRYTDTQYF. The CDR3 DNA sequence: TGCGCCAGCAGTGGGAGGTACACAGATACGCAGTATTTT. The rearrangement links TRBV10-1 to TRBJ2-3, with D possibly being TRBD2 (5 bases). V dropped 4 bases and J dropped 2 bases, with 7 bases sitting between them. Germline lookup yields CDR1 WNHNN and CDR2 SYGVQD (reference sequence). This CDR3 contains 13 residues.